The clone carrying this T cell receptor (beta chain) was picked up a small number of times. The antigen remains undetermined. The data originate from a study of radiotherapy plus CTLA-4 blockade in lung cancer. Study-level findings and limits: There was expansion of tumor-derived TCR clones in blood after radiotherapy plus ipilimumab.

After removal of 4 bases from V and 5 bases from J, the junction contained 11 bases not matched to a gene. The germline V gene encodes CDR1 GTSNPN and CDR2 SVGIG (reference sequence). The length of the CDR3 is 15 residues. Profiled with immunoSEQ multiplex PCR; TCRdb holds only in-frame clones, not every one. In the table there are about 50,000 clones, just under 85% of which are singletons. Sequences were derived from peripheral blood, sampled from a patient treated with radiotherapy plus ipilimumab. The clonotype originates from a human donor with non-small cell lung cancer whose response to radiotherapy plus ipilimumab could not be evaluated. The chain joins TRBV30 to TRBJ1-5, with 7 bases lining up with TRBD1. The CDR3 DNA reads as TGTGCCTGGAACGAGGGGGCAGCGGAACATCAGCCCCAGCATTTT. It encodes CAWNEGAAEHQPQHF.